This TCR beta chain was sequenced during a study of T cell repertoires and Cas9 in healthy adults. As for the study in general: SpCas9-reactive CD4 and CD8 T cells were characterized for potency, cytotoxicity and lineage. Study-level points and caveats: SpCas9-reactive effector T cells were reportedly restrained in vitro by SpCas9-reactive regulatory T cells.

Assay used: immunoSEQ multiplex PCR; TCRdb lists only in-frame clones, some missing. The table records about 22,000 clones, 85% to 95% of them present only once. In regard to this clone: Its cognate antigen is unknown.

CDR1 and CDR2 from the germline V gene are MNHEY and SVGAGI. V gave up 7 bases and J gave up 1 base, with 13 bases separating them. The CDR3 runs to 14 residues. This sequence was found in a human donor in good health. The chain is built from TRBV6-5 and TRBJ1-1; D gene ambiguous. The specimen sequenced was CD4+ effector T cells (CD127+, CD25-, CD137-, CD154-) from PBMCs; culture status not recorded. In DNA form, the CDR3 reads TGTGCCAGCACCTTACGGGGTACGAACACTGAAGCTTTCTTT. Translated, it gives CASTLRGTNTEAFF.